This T cell receptor (beta chain) emerged from a study of a mutant IDH1 vaccine in newly diagnosed glioma. Across the whole study: Treated patients showed a male proportion of roughly 62%, a female proportion of around 40%, and a mean age of 40.4 years. Antecedent treatment encompassed radiotherapy, temozolomide, or their combination; the majority received both.

This table comes from immunoSEQ multiplex PCR, and its TCRdb copy is limited to in-frame clones, with some not included. Counted here are about 110,000 clones, 85% to 90% occurring once; the ten biggest clones make up around 0.61%. Findings and limits, study-wide: Apparently, pseudoprogression bore no relation to changes among the top peripheral T cell clonotypes.

To note about this clone: Antigen specificity is unknown.

The sample's time point: week 11, during vaccination. A single vaccine dose contained 300 ug of mutant IDH1 20-mer peptide, and topical imiquimod was used with it. Donors harbored newly found WHO grade 3 or 4 IDH1-mutant, ATRX-lost astrocytomas. The TCR sequence derives from a woman in her forties or fifties with glioma. Sequenced here: PBMCs, sampled from a glioma patient whose treatment included an IDH1 peptide vaccine.

The CDR3 region is CASSFLQAEKLFF. Written as DNA, the CDR3 is TGTGCCAGCAGCTTTCTACAGGCGGAAAAACTGTTTTTT. The rearrangement joins TRBV5-6 to TRBJ1-4; D is perhaps TRBD1 (5 bases). The CDR3 runs 13 residues. Trimming removed 2 bases from V and 8 bases from J, with 10 bases in between. Per germline, CDR1 SGHDT and CDR2 YYEEEE.